This TCR beta chain was identified in a study of cytomegalovirus exposure and HLA in healthy donors. Study details: Approximately 180 million T cells yielded 120 million or so unique TCR beta sequences, as an earlier analysis found.

PCR amplification relied on 60 Vbeta primers (plus 13 Jbeta primers). Here immunoSEQ multiplex PCR was the method, and the copy in TCRdb shows in-frame clones only, minus some. The sample shows 87,000 or so clones, 64% of them seen only once. This clone was seen more than once but under ten times. Trimming removed 5 bases from V and 5 bases from J, with 10 bases in between. The CDR3 sequence is 13 residues long. The germline CDR1 and CDR2 sequences are SGHTA and FQGTGA. The genes are TRBV7-3 and TRBJ2-1, with D perhaps matching TRBD1 (6 bases). This clonotype was obtained from a man in his 60s in good health and CMV-seronegative. What was sequenced was PBMCs. CDR3: CASSATGNNEQFF. CDR3 DNA sequence: TGTGCCAGCAGCGCTACAGGGAACAATGAGCAGTTCTTC.